Following are 16 T cell receptor beta chains from one sample sequenced in a study of CD8 T cell repertoires and HIV-1 epitope variants. Their target antigens are unknown. Sequencing was performed with immunoSEQ multiplex PCR; in TCRdb, only in-frame clones are kept and a portion is missing. The sample yields roughly 5,100 clones, 55% to 70% seen once. Source material: cultured CD8+ T cells derived from PBMCs. These receptors originate from a male donor with HIV.

This clone was found a few times. This chain connects TRBV7-8 to TRBJ1-1; 7 nucleotides match TRBD1. Trimming took 5 bases from V and 0 from J; bases not matched to a gene: 6. The CDR3 runs to 15 residues. Looked up from germline, CDR1 is SGHVS and CDR2 is FQNEAQ. CDR3 residues: CASSPWDSLNTEAFF. For the CDR3, the DNA is TGTGCCAGCAGCCCGTGGGACAGTCTGAACACTGAAGCTTTCTTT.

This clone was counted a few times. The rearrangement uses TRBV28 and TRBJ1-1, with no clear D. The ends were cut back, 6 bases at V and 0 bases at J, with 17 bases in the middle. The CDR3 sequence is 16 residues long. CDR1 and CDR2 (germline): MDHEN, SYDVKM. Here the CDR3 reads CASRTLYGRLNTEAFF. Written as DNA, the CDR3 is TGTGCCAGCAGGACTTTATATGGCAGGCTGAACACTGAAGCTTTCTTT.

This clone is medium-sized. Here the CDR3 DNA reads TGTGCCAGCAGTAGTGACCGATGGGACAGGGAAACCTACGAGCAGTACTTC. The encoded protein is CASSSDRWDRETYEQYF. V usage is TRBV25-1 and J usage is TRBJ2-7, with TRBD1 identical over 9 bases. This CDR3 is 17 amino acids long. Germline assignment: CDR1 MGHDK and CDR2 SYGVNS. V was clipped by 5 bases and J by 2 bases; unmatched bases: 13.

The chain recombines TRBV7-9 with TRBJ2-7; 8 bases agree with TRBD1. CDR3 length: 15 residues. CDR1 is SEHNR, CDR2 FQNEAQ, per germline (reference sequence). V gave up 5 bases and J gave up 5 bases; unmatched junction bases: 11. The CDR3 reads CASSEIQGAINEQYF. CDR3 DNA sequence: TGTGCCAGCAGCGAGATTCAGGGGGCGATCAACGAGCAGTACTTC.

The chain is built from TRBV7-2 and TRBJ1-4; 7 nucleotides match TRBD1. Germline CDR1 and CDR2: SGHTA and FQGNSA. The CDR3 consists of 16 residues. V dropped 2 bases and J dropped 4; count of bases not matched to a gene: 7. The CDR3 is CASSLYSTGINEKLFF. In DNA, the CDR3 is TGTGCCAGCAGCTTATATTCGACAGGGATTAATGAAAAACTGTTTTTT.

In this sample, this clone turned up a few times. This rearrangement joins TRBV30 to TRBJ1-5, with D tentatively TRBD1 (6 bases). The V gene's germline CDR1 is GTSNPN and CDR2 SVGIG (reference sequence). V shed 5 bases and J shed 7 bases, with 15 bases lying between them. This CDR3 region has 13 residues. The CDR3 bases are TGTGCCTGGGGCGGTCGGGGGCACCAGCCCCAGCATTTT. As protein: CAWGGRGHQPQHF.

The rearrangement links TRBV28 to TRBJ1-1; D possibly corresponds to TRBD1 (6 bases). Germline lookup yields CDR1 MDHEN and CDR2 SYDVKM. The length of the CDR3 is 14 residues. V shed 3 bases and J shed 3 bases, with 11 bases lying between them. CDR3 sequence: CASSFLAGDTEAFF. CDR3 sequence (DNA): TGTGCCAGCAGTTTTCTAGCAGGGGACACTGAAGCTTTCTTT.

This clone was recorded a few times. V usage is TRBV7-2 and J usage is TRBJ2-7; maybe TRBD1 (6 bases). Germline CDR1 and CDR2: SGHTA and FQGNSA. Trimming removed 1 base at V and 1 base at J, with 11 bases between. This CDR3 is built from 15 residues. The DNA of the CDR3 is TGTGCCAGCAGCTTAGGGGCAGGGGTATCCTACGAGCAGTACTTC. Its protein is CASSLGAGVSYEQYF.

V usage is TRBV15 and J usage is TRBJ2-3, with 7 positions matching TRBD1. The CDR3 totals 15 residues. Germline V CDR1 and CDR2: LNHNV, YYDKDF (reference sequence). V shed 0 bases, J shed 0 bases, and the junction held 0 bases outside the gene matches. CDR3 loop: CATSREDRSTDTQYF. The CDR3 coding sequence is TGTGCCACCAGCAGAGAGGACAGGAGCACAGATACGCAGTATTTT.

V gene TRBV27 combines with J gene TRBJ2-5, with 9 bases fitting TRBD1. Germline assignment: CDR1 MNHEY and CDR2 SMNVEV (reference sequence). The CDR3 length is 19 residues. The junction had 19 bases not matched to a gene; V was cut back by 6 bases and J by 2 bases. CDR3 residues: CASSRDRVLSTSYQETQYF. The CDR3, as DNA: TGTGCCAGCAGCCGGGACAGGGTGTTGTCAACCTCCTATCAAGAGACCCAGTACTTC.

The genes are TRBV4-3 and TRBJ2-1; 8 nucleotides match TRBD1. With V trimmed by 2 bases and J by 8 bases, 8 bases remained unmatched. The CDR3 spans 15 residues. CDR1 LGHNA and CDR2 YSLEER come from the germline V gene. The CDR3 reads CASSQRTGLEDEQFF. The CDR3 nucleotides are TGCGCCAGCAGCCAACGGACAGGGCTAGAGGATGAGCAGTTCTTC.

The chain combines TRBV7-9 with TRBJ2-1; TRBD2 matches at 10 bases. V shed 6 bases, J shed 5 bases, and the junction held 4 bases outside the gene matches. The CDR3 consists of 14 residues. From germline, CDR1 is SEHNR and CDR2 FQNEAQ (reference sequence). The CDR3 coding sequence is TGTGCCAGCAGACTAGCGGGGCTCCACAATGAGCAGTTCTTC. Its translation: CASRLAGLHNEQFF.

In this sample, this clone turned up once. V usage is TRBV11-2 and J usage is TRBJ2-1; 9 bases fit TRBD2. Germline values: CDR1 SGHAT, CDR2 FQNNGV. Trimming removed 2 bases from V and 7 bases from J; junction bases left unmatched: 6. The CDR3 sequence is 15 residues long. Written as DNA, the CDR3 is TGTGCCAGCAGCTTATTGCGGGGGGGCTGGAATGAGCAGTTCTTC. It encodes CASSLLRGGWNEQFF.

The chain links TRBV5-4 to TRBJ2-1; 7 bases match TRBD1. This CDR3 region has 13 residues. Germline V gene sequence: CDR1 SGHNT, CDR2 YYREEE (reference sequence). V lost 4 bases and J lost 10; bases outside the gene matches: 8. CDR3: CASSLTGVGEQFF. CDR3 sequence (DNA): TGTGCCAGCAGCCTTACAGGGGTGGGAGAGCAGTTCTTC.

CDR3 sequence reads: CASSLQGAPFGEQYF. In DNA, the CDR3 is TGTGCCAGCAGCTTACAGGGGGCCCCCTTTGGAGAGCAGTACTTC. The rearrangement joins TRBV5-4 to TRBJ2-7, with 9 nucleotides matching TRBD1. Germline CDR1 and CDR2: SGHNT and YYREEE (reference sequence). The V and J ends lost 2 bases and 7 bases, in that order; junction bases with no gene match: 10. This CDR3 spans 15 amino acids.

This clone was seen a few times. The chain couples TRBV28 to TRBJ2-7; perhaps TRBD2 as D (6 bases). In germline, CDR1 is MDHEN, CDR2 SYDVKM. This CDR3 spans 13 amino acids. The ends were cut back, 7 bases at V and 1 base at J, with 11 bases in the middle. The CDR3 region has the DNA TGTGCCAGCAAGAGCGGGCCTTCCTACGAGCAGTACTTC. It codes for CASKSGPSYEQYF.